The source of this T cell receptor (beta chain) is a study of patients and donors after allogeneic stem cell transplantation. TCRdb recomputed calls from the RT-PCR reads with MiXCR, one row per CDR3 protein. The sample lists over 150,000 distinct CDR3 sequences, over 25% occurring once. The V and J ends lost 7 bases and 4 bases, in that order; junction bases with no gene match: 7. Germline values: CDR1 DFQATT, CDR2 SNEGSKA (reference sequence). This CDR3 region has 12 residues. This clonotype was picked up one time. This receptor was identified in a human donor who was either an allogeneic HSCT recipient or a stem cell or donor lymphocyte infusion donor (not recorded which). It is not recorded whose cells these are; they may come from a transplant donor. The sample taken for sequencing was blood, either unsorted or a sorted T cell fraction (not recorded which). This sequence joins TRBV20-1 and TRBJ2-7; 7 bases match TRBD1. CDR3 DNA sequence: TGCAGTGTTCTGACAGGGCCATACGAGCAGTACTTC. Its translation is CSVLTGPYEQYF.